This TCR beta chain was found in a study of radiation and T cells in renal cell carcinoma. The CDR3 runs 15 residues. V shed 2 bases and J 4 bases; nucleotides not matched to a gene: 3. The germline V gene has CDR1 SGHRS and CDR2 YFSETQ. Sequencing was performed with immunoSEQ multiplex PCR; in TCRdb, only in-frame clones are kept and a portion is missing. Among about 130,000 clones listed, around 85% were seen once. With respect to this clone: Its specificity is not known.

Study-level points and caveats: No pretreatment tumor biopsies were available for baseline clonotypes. In blood, top tumor clones expanded by 2 weeks, shrinking by 4.

Time point meaning: blood 2 weeks post-SBRT. Stated treatment: 15 Gy SBRT to primary tumor, nephrectomy 4 weeks later. After SBRT, blood was collected at 2 and 4 weeks, plus baseline. Clear cell pathology was present in this patient's renal cell carcinoma. The receptor was isolated from a man between 50 and 59 years old with renal cell carcinoma. The rearrangement links TRBV5-1 to TRBJ2-1; TRBD2 agrees at 10 bases. Sequenced here: blood, sampled from a patient whose treatment included radiotherapy and nephrectomy. The CDR3 loop reads CASSFPGLAYNEQFF. DNA of the CDR3: TGCGCCAGCAGCTTCCCGGGACTAGCGTACAATGAGCAGTTCTTC. Combining the CDR3 with reference TRBV5-1 and TRBJ2-1 gives the whole variable domain KAGVTQTPRYLIKTRGQQVTLSCSPISGHRSVSWYQQTPGQGLQFLFEYFSETQRNKGNFPGRFSGRQFSNSRSEMNVSTLELGDSALYLCASSFPGLAYNEQFFGPGTRLTVL.